The rows below give T cell receptor beta chains drawn from one sample of a study of tumor-infiltrating lymphocytes in primary liver carcinoma. MiXCR was run by TCRdb on the multiplex PCR reads, yielding one entry per CDR3 protein. The sample lists roughly 25,000 distinct CDR3 sequences, roughly four fifths occurring once. Sequencing was done on a sample of liver tumor tissue from sampling region 3. The receptors come from a man between 35 and 55 years old with primary liver carcinoma and hepatitis B virus infection. The CDR3 runs from the conserved cysteine through the conserved F or W. The D gene is left open where the match is weak. Clone sizes are given selectively: once, few, many, or a class where the clone is expanded.

CDR3 protein: CSSSLGQGANCEQYF
CDR3 DNA: TGTTCTAGCAGTTTAGGGCAGGGGGCCAACTGCGAGCAGTACTTC
J gene: TRBJ2-7
V gene: TRBV12-3/TRBV12-4
clone size: .
D gene: TRBD1

CDR3 protein: CANSGGGQGTYKQYF
CDR3 DNA: TGTGCCAACAGCGGAGGGGGACAGGGGACCTACAAGCAGTACTTC
J gene: TRBJ2-7
V gene: TRBV28
clone size: .
D gene: TRBD1

CDR3 protein: CASSYTVDRGVIF
CDR3 DNA: TGTGCCAGCAGTTACACAGTTGACAGGGGAGTTATCTTT
J gene: TRBJ1-1
V gene: TRBV6-2/TRBV6-3
clone size: medium-sized
D gene: TRBD1

CDR3 protein: CASSLGVSNSPLHF
CDR3 DNA: TGTGCCAGCAGCTTGGGCGTCAGTAATTCACCCCTCCACTTT
J gene: TRBJ1-6
V gene: TRBV5-5
clone size: .
D gene: .

CDR3 protein: CASSMTGSNQSQHF
CDR3 DNA: TGTGCCAGCAGTATGACAGGGAGCAATCAGTCCCAGCATTTT
J gene: TRBJ1-5
V gene: TRBV12-3/TRBV12-4
clone size: .
D gene: TRBD1

CDR3 protein: CASRLTGGNTEAFF
CDR3 DNA: TGCGCCAGCAGGTTGACAGGGGGGAACACTGAAGCTTTCTTC
J gene: TRBJ1-1
V gene: TRBV5-1
clone size: .
D gene: TRBD1

CDR3 protein: CGSRLPYQGPKTYEQFF
CDR3 DNA: TGTGGCAGCCGCTTACCATATCAGGGGCCTAAAACATATGAGCAGTTCTTC
J gene: TRBJ2-1
V gene: TRBV7-9
clone size: .
D gene: .

CDR3 protein: CASSPLPGTGSSYKQYF
CDR3 DNA: TGCGCCAGCAGCCCATTACCAGGGACTGGGAGCTCCTACAAGCAGTACTTC
J gene: TRBJ2-7
V gene: TRBV4-1
clone size: .
D gene: .

CDR3 protein: CASSYSQSGVSTDTQYF
CDR3 DNA: TGTGCCAGCAGTTACTCGCAGTCGGGGGTTTCCACAGATACGCAGTATTTT
J gene: TRBJ2-3
V gene: TRBV6-2/TRBV6-3
clone size: .
D gene: .

CDR3 protein: CGSSLRGLAGGTGELFF
CDR3 DNA: TGTGGCAGCAGCCTGAGGGGACTAGCGGGTGGCACCGGGGAGCTGTTTTTT
J gene: TRBJ2-2
V gene: TRBV13
clone size: .
D gene: TRBD2

CDR3 protein: CASSYRGDSIQETQYF
CDR3 DNA: TGTGCCAGCAGCTATCGAGGGGATAGTATCCAAGAGACCCAGTACTTC
J gene: TRBJ2-5
V gene: TRBV7-2
clone size: many
D gene: .

CDR3 protein: CASNRLAGGTIHEQFF
CDR3 DNA: TGTGCCAGCAACAGGTTAGCGGGAGGGACTATCCATGAGCAGTTCTTC
J gene: TRBJ2-1
V gene: TRBV7-6
clone size: .
D gene: TRBD2

CDR3 protein: CATSDPVPGQETQYF
CDR3 DNA: TGTGCCACCAGTGACCCTGTGCCAGGGCAAGAGACCCAGTACTTC
J gene: TRBJ2-5
V gene: TRBV24-1
clone size: many
D gene: .

CDR3 protein: CSSSLHPSGTSGLNGQFF
CDR3 DNA: TGTTCCAGCAGCTTACACCCCTCCGGGACTAGCGGGCTCAATGGGCAGTTCTTC
J gene: TRBJ2-1
V gene: TRBV11-3
clone size: .
D gene: TRBD2

CDR3 protein: CASSLSGLAETQYF
CDR3 DNA: TGCGCCAGCAGCTTGTCGGGACTAGCGGAGACCCAGTACTTC
J gene: TRBJ2-5
V gene: TRBV5-1
clone size: many
D gene: TRBD2

CDR3 protein: CATYDTLTTYEQYF
CDR3 DNA: TGTGCCACCTATGACACCTTGACTACCTATGAGCAGTACTTC
J gene: TRBJ2-7
V gene: TRBV10-3
clone size: .
D gene: .

CDR3 protein: CASSLEGDTDTWYF
CDR3 DNA: TGTGCCAGCAGCTTAGAAGGGGACACAGATACGTGGTATTTT
J gene: TRBJ2-3
V gene: TRBV11-2
clone size: .
D gene: .

CDR3 protein: CVISILAGGPPEQFF
CDR3 DNA: TGTGTCATCAGCATACTAGCGGGAGGCCCCCCCGAGCAGTTTTTC
J gene: TRBJ2-2
V gene: TRBV11-1
clone size: .
D gene: TRBD2

CDR3 protein: CASSLATSGTLKNEQFF
CDR3 DNA: TGTGCCAGCAGTTTGGCGACTAGCGGAACCCTTAAAAATGAGCAGTTCTTC
J gene: TRBJ2-1
V gene: TRBV6-2/TRBV6-3
clone size: few
D gene: TRBD2

CDR3 protein: CVSTGSLNYDEQFF
CDR3 DNA: TGTGTCAGCACTGGATCCCTCAACTACGATGAGCAGTTCTTC
J gene: TRBJ2-1
V gene: TRBV6-1
clone size: .
D gene: .

CDR3 protein: CRVEQGACGYTF
CDR3 DNA: TGCAGAGTTGAACAGGGGGCGTGTGGTTACACCTTC
J gene: TRBJ1-2
V gene: TRBV29-1
clone size: .
D gene: TRBD1

CDR3 protein: CARSEGQFQPQHF
CDR3 DNA: TGTGCCCGCAGTGAGGGACAGTTTCAGCCCCAGCATTTT
J gene: TRBJ1-5
V gene: TRBV2
clone size: .
D gene: TRBD1

CDR3 protein: CASRQGGTGAYSEQFF
CDR3 DNA: TGTGCCAGCCGCCAGGGAGGGACGGGAGCTTACAGTGAGCAGTTCTTC
J gene: TRBJ2-1
V gene: TRBV5-4
clone size: .
D gene: TRBD2

CDR3 protein: CSVVGDRGEAFF
CDR3 DNA: TGCAGTGTTGTGGGCGACAGGGGTGAAGCTTTCTTT
J gene: TRBJ1-1
V gene: TRBV29-1
clone size: .
D gene: TRBD1

CDR3 protein: CARSLEFLAGMNEQFF
CDR3 DNA: TGTGCTAGAAGCTTAGAGTTCCTAGCGGGAATGAATGAGCAGTTCTTC
J gene: TRBJ2-1
V gene: TRBV11-2
clone size: .
D gene: TRBD2

CDR3 protein: CASSQAAGDTGELFF
CDR3 DNA: TGCGCCAGCAGCCAAGCCGCAGGGGATACCGGGGAGCTGTTTTTT
J gene: TRBJ2-2
V gene: TRBV4-3
clone size: .
D gene: .

CDR3 protein: CASSESGLRTDTQYF
CDR3 DNA: TGCGCCAGCAGTGAATCCGGACTACGCACAGATACGCAGTATTTT
J gene: TRBJ2-3
V gene: TRBV10-1
clone size: medium-sized
D gene: .

CDR3 protein: CDSRKRSSYEQYF
CDR3 DNA: TGTGACAGCAGGAAGCGGAGCTCCTACGAGCAGTACTTC
J gene: TRBJ2-7
V gene: TRBV6-1
clone size: .
D gene: .

CDR3 protein: CASSLGGNSYNEQFF
CDR3 DNA: TGTGCCAGCAGCTTAGGGGGGAACTCCTACAATGAGCAGTTCTTC
J gene: TRBJ2-1
V gene: TRBV13
clone size: many
D gene: .

CDR3 protein: CASSQRRAEASNEQYF
CDR3 DNA: TGTGCCAGCAGTCAACGGAGAGCGGAGGCAAGCAACGAGCAGTACTTC
J gene: TRBJ2-7
V gene: TRBV6-5
clone size: many
D gene: .

CDR3 protein: CACSYPAGGPDTQYF
CDR3 DNA: TGTGCCTGCAGCTATCCAGCGGGAGGGCCCGATACACAGTATTTT
J gene: TRBJ2-3
V gene: TRBV5-4
clone size: once
D gene: TRBD2

CDR3 protein: CASGGLEDERTRELFF
CDR3 DNA: TGTGCCAGCGGGGGACTAGAGGACGAACGCACCAGGGAGCTGTTTTTT
J gene: TRBJ2-2
V gene: TRBV6-1
clone size: .
D gene: TRBD2